What follows describes a single T cell receptor beta chain. Antigen: not known. Treatment here: around 19 received Ad26.COV2.S at low or high dose, single or two shots; about 5 received placebo; per-sample allocation not given. The study sampled participants on day 63 after the first vaccine or placebo injection. The sample belongs to a study of Ad26.COV2.S vaccination and SARS-CoV-2 variants. Study summary: By the intramuscular route, Ad26.COV2.S was given once, or twice 56 days apart. General observations from the study: From the TCR breadth and depth analyses, total T cell responses may have been underestimated. Non-spike TCR breadth did not differ much between vaccine and placebo recipients. Spike-specific responses of CD8+ and CD4+ T cells were reported to display substantial breadth after vaccination.

Only in-frame clones appear in the TCRdb table, and some are missing; sequencing was by immunoSEQ multiplex PCR. The top ten clones hold roughly 2.1% of a sample with approximately 300,000 clones, around 83% of them seen once. Sequenced here: peripheral blood, sampled in a trial of Ad26.COV2.S vaccine versus placebo. This clonotype was sampled from a person between 18 and 60 years old who received the Ad26.COV2.S COVID-19 vaccine or a placebo.

The CDR3 is CASSQVRGSGTGELFF. DNA of the CDR3: TGTGCCAGCAGCCAAGTCAGGGGCTCGGGTACCGGGGAGCTGTTTTTT. The chain recombines TRBV3-1 (or the pseudogene TRBV3-2) with TRBJ2-2; TRBD1 might be the D (6 bases). The CDR3 contains 16 residues. Trimming took 1 base from V and 5 from J, leaving 14 bases between them. Germline-derived CDR1 and CDR2 are LGHDT and YNNKEL (reference sequence).